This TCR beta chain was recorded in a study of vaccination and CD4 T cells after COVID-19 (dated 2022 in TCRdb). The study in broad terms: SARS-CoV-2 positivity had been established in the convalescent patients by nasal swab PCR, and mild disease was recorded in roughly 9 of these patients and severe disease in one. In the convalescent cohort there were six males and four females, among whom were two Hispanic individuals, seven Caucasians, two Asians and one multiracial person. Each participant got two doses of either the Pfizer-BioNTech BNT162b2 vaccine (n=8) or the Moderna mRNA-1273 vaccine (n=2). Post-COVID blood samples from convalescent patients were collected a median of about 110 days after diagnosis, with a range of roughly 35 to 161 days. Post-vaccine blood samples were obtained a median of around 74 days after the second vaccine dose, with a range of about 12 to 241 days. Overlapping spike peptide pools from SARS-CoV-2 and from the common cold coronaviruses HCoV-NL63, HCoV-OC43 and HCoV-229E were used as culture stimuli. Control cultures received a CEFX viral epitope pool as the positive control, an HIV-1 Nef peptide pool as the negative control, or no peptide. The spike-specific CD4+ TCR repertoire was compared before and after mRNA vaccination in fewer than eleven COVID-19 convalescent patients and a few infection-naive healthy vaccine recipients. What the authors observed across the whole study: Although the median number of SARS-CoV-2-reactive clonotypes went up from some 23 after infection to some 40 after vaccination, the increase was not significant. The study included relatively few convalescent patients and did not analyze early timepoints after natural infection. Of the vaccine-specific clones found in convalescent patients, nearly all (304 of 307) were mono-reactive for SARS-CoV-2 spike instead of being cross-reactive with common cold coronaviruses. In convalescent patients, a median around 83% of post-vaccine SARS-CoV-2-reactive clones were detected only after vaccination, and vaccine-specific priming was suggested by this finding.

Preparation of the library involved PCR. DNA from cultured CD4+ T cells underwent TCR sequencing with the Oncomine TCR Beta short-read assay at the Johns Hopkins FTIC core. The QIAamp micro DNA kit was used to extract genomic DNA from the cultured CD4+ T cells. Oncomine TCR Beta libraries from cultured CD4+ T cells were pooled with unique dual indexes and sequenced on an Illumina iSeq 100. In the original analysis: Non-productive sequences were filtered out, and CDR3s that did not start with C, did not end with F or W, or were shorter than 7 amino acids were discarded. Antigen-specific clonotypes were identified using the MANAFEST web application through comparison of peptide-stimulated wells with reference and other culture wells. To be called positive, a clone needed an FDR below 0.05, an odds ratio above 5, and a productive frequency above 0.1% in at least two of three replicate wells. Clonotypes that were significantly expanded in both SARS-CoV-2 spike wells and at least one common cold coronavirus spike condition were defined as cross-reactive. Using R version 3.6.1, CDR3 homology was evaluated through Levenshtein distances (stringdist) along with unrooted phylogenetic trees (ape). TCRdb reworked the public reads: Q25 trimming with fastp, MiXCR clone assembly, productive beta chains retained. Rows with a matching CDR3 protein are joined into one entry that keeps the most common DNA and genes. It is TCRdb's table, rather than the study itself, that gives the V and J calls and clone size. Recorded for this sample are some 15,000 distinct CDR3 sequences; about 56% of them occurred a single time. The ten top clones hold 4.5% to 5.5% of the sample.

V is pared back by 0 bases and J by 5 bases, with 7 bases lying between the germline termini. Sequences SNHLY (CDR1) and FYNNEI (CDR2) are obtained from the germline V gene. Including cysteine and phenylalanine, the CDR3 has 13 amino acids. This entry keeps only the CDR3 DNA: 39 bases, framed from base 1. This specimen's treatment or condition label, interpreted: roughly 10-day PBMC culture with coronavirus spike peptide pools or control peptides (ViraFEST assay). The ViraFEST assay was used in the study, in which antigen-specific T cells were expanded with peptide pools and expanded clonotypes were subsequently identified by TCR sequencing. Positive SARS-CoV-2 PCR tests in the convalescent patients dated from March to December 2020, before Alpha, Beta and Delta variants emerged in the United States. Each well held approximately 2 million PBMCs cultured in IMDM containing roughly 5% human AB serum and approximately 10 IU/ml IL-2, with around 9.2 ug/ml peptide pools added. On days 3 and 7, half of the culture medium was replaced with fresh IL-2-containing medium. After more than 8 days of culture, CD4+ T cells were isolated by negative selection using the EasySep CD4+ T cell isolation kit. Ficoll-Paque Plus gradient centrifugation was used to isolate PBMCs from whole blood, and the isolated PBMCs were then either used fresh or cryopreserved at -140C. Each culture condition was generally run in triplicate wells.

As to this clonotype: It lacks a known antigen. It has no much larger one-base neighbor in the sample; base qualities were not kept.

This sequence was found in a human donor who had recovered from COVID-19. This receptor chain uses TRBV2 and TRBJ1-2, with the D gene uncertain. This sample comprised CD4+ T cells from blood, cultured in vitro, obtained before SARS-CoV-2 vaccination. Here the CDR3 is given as CASSEAGFYGYTF. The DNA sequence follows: TGTGCCAGCAGTGAAGCGGGGTTTTATGGCTACACCTTC.